The following is a T cell receptor beta chain sequence with its context. Trimming took 3 bases from V and 4 from J, leaving 16 bases between them. This CDR3 comprises 16 residues. In germline, CDR1 is SGHTA, CDR2 FQGTGA. The data were obtained in a study of cytomegalovirus exposure and HLA in healthy donors. Primers: 60 Vbeta forward and 13 Jbeta reverse. Measured with immunoSEQ multiplex PCR; TCRdb has only the in-frame clones, and not every one. Here the sample spans around 100,000 clones, about four fifths being singletons. The specimen was PBMCs. This chain links TRBV7-3 with TRBJ1-3; possible D gene TRBD1, 6 bases. This receptor was obtained from a female donor in good health and CMV-seropositive. The CDR3, as DNA: TGTGCCAGCAGCTTCACCCAACAGGGTGCGGGAAACACCATATATTTT. Translation: CASSFTQQGAGNTIYF. Full variable domain (outside the CDR3, taken from reference TRBV7-3 and TRBJ1-3): GAGVSQTPSNKVTEKGKYVELRCDPISGHTALYWYRQSLGQGPEFLIYFQGTGAADDSGLPNDRFFAVRPEGSVSTLKIQRTERGDSAVYLCASSFTQQGAGNTIYFGEGSWLTVV.